The next 27 T cell receptor beta chains were all read from a single sample in a study of PD-1 blockade in mismatch repair-deficient tumors. This table comes from immunoSEQ multiplex PCR, and its TCRdb copy is limited to in-frame clones, with some not included. Among about 40,000 clones listed, more than 75% were seen once. Sequenced material: peripheral blood, taken roughly 76 weeks after starting pembrolizumab. All receptors come from an adult with mismatch repair-deficient cancer.

The rearrangement links TRBV5-1 to TRBJ2-5, with 11 nucleotides matching TRBD2. V lost 1 base and J lost 4; bases outside the gene matches: 6. Germline V gene lookup returns CDR1 SGHRS and CDR2 YFSETQ. CDR3 length: 16 amino acids. Written as DNA, the CDR3 is TGCGCCAGCAGCTTGTCATCTAGCGGGAGGTTAGAGACCCAGTACTTC. This gives the protein CASSLSSSGRLETQYF.

This clone was detected only a few times. V usage is TRBV7-9 and J usage is TRBJ1-1; D remains ambiguous. This CDR3 comprises 15 residues. V gave up 1 base and J gave up 1 base, with 10 bases separating them. Germline V gene sequence: CDR1 SEHNR, CDR2 FQNEAQ (reference sequence). CDR3: CASSLESPTNTEAFF. The DNA for the CDR3 is TGTGCCAGCAGCTTAGAGTCCCCGACGAACACTGAAGCTTTCTTT.

The sample holds one count of this clone. The rearrangement joins TRBV10-3 to TRBJ1-5, with D unclear. The germline V and J ends were trimmed by 0 bases and 0 bases, with 15 bases remaining between them. The V gene's germline CDR1 is ENHRY and CDR2 SYGVKD. The CDR3 is made up of 18 amino acids. This chain's CDR3 is CAISESIGELYSNQPQHF. The CDR3 region has the DNA TGTGCCATCAGTGAGTCGATCGGGGAGCTGTATAGCAATCAGCCCCAGCATTTT.

The chain employs TRBV2 and TRBJ1-2; the D gene is possibly TRBD1 (6 bases). The ends were cut back, 1 base at V and 8 bases at J, with 14 bases in the middle. This CDR3 region has 14 residues. The germline CDR1 and CDR2 sequences are SNHLY and FYNNEI. In nucleotides, the CDR3 is TGTGCCAGCAGTGAAGAGTGGGGGGCAAAGGGCTACACCTTC. Translation: CASSEEWGAKGYTF.

The V call is TRBV6-1, the J call TRBJ2-7; D is uncertain. CDR1 is MNHNS and CDR2 is SASEGT in the germline V gene. This CDR3 has 12 residues. Deletions cut 3 bases from V and 5 bases from J, with 8 bases between. DNA of the CDR3: TGTGCCAGCAGTGAGCTCCCTGACGAGCAGTACTTC. Translating it yields CASSELPDEQYF.

This chain joins TRBV7-2 and TRBJ1-2, with 8 bases identical to TRBD1. Germline V gene sequence: CDR1 SGHTA, CDR2 FQGNSA. This CDR3 is built from 12 residues. V shed 4 bases and J 8 bases; nucleotides not matched to a gene: 3. CDR3: CASSYDRGGYTF. The CDR3 DNA sequence: TGTGCCAGCAGCTACGACAGGGGAGGCTACACCTTC. Looking up the rest from reference TRBV7-2 and TRBJ1-2 gives the full variable domain: GAGVSQSPSNKVTEKGKDVELRCDPISGHTALYWYRQSLGQGLEFLIYFQGNSAPDKSGLPSDRFSAERTGGSVSTLTIQRTQQEDSAVYLCASSYDRGGYTFGSGTRLTVV.

The CDR3 here is CASSPTENTEAFF. The CDR3 DNA reads as TGTGCCAGCAGTCCGACGGAGAACACTGAAGCTTTCTTT. The chain is built from TRBV5-6 and TRBJ1-1; D remains ambiguous. Deletions cut 5 bases from V and 1 base from J, with 9 bases between. This CDR3 is 13 amino acids long. Germline CDR1 reads SGHDT; CDR2 reads YYEEEE.

The genes are TRBV5-1 and TRBJ2-6; no clear D. CDR1 SGHRS and CDR2 YFSETQ come from the germline V gene. The CDR3 has 16 amino acids. V lost 1 base to trimming and J lost 0 bases, with 8 bases between them. In DNA form, the CDR3 reads TGCGCCAGCAGCTTGTCACGGAACTCTGGGGCCAACGTCCTGACTTTC. Its protein product is CASSLSRNSGANVLTF.

The chain joins TRBV27 to TRBJ2-4; tentative D call: TRBD1 (6 bases). The germline V and J ends were trimmed by 5 bases and 2 bases, with 13 bases remaining between them. This CDR3 contains 15 residues. Germline CDR1 and CDR2: MNHEY and SMNVEV (reference sequence). The CDR3 DNA is TGTGCCAGCAGTCCCCAACAGGGCACCAAAAACATTCAGTACTTC. Translated: CASSPQQGTKNIQYF.

This CDR3 reads CASSSLGQDFTDTQYF. The CDR3, as DNA: TGTGCCAGCAGCTCCTTAGGACAGGATTTCACAGATACGCAGTATTTT. The chain has TRBV11-3 and TRBJ2-3; TRBD1 aligns across 7 bases. CDR1 and CDR2 from the germline V gene are SGHNT and YENEEA. This CDR3 region has 16 residues. V was pared by 4 bases and J by 2 bases, with 9 bases of the junction left unmatched.

The V call is TRBV5-6, the J call TRBJ2-7, with unresolved D. The CDR3 totals 14 residues. Per the germline V gene, CDR1 is SGHDT and CDR2 is YYEEEE. Trimming pared 4 bases from V and 0 bases from J, leaving 11 bases between. The CDR3 DNA sequence: TGTGCCAGCAGCATGTCCGCGGCCTCCTACGAGCAGTACTTC. Translation gives CASSMSAASYEQYF.

This chain connects TRBV5-1 to TRBJ2-2; 8 bases line up with TRBD1. J gave up 3 bases and V 4 bases, and 5 bases lay outside the gene matches. Germline lookup yields CDR1 SGHRS and CDR2 YFSETQ. The CDR3 contains 15 residues. Written as DNA, the CDR3 is TGCGCCAGCAGCGTTGACAGGGGTGACACCGGGGAGCTGTTTTTT. Amino acid sequence: CASSVDRGDTGELFF.

The genes are TRBV19 and TRBJ2-3; D is uncertain. This CDR3 comprises 11 residues. Between the trimmed V and J ends, which lost 4 bases and 7 bases, there was a span of 6 bases. Germline-derived CDR1 and CDR2 are LNHDA and SQIVND (reference sequence). The CDR3 protein is CASSTANTQYF. For the CDR3, the DNA is TGTGCCAGTAGTACCGCAAATACGCAGTATTTT.

The gene calls are TRBV6-5 and TRBJ2-7; D call uncertain. The CDR3 length is 15 residues. Germline CDR1 and CDR2: MNHEY and SVGAGI. V lost 2 bases and J 0 bases, leaving 11 bases between the germline ends. In DNA form, the CDR3 reads TGTGCCAGCAGTTACAGGTCCTCTAACTCCTACGAGCAGTACTTC. Its translation is CASSYRSSNSYEQYF.

The CDR3 loop reads CASSLGTGDLVTQYF. CDR3 bases: TGTGCCAGCAGCTTAGGGACAGGGGACCTGGTGACCCAGTACTTC. The chain has TRBV7-6 and TRBJ2-5; 9 bases map to TRBD1. The CDR3 is 15 amino acids. V was pared by 1 base and J by 7 bases, with 7 bases of the junction left unmatched. From germline, CDR1 is SGHVS and CDR2 FNYEAQ.

This clone was counted a single time. This CDR3 is CASSERAGYYGYTF. The CDR3 DNA reads TGTGCCAGCAGTGAACGGGCGGGGTACTATGGCTACACCTTC. The chain has TRBV6-1 and TRBJ1-2; D remains unclear. Trimming cost V 2 bases and J 3 bases, with 10 bases left between them. Germline lookup yields CDR1 MNHNS and CDR2 SASEGT. The CDR3 runs to 14 residues.

The chain links TRBV10-3 to TRBJ1-1; possible D gene TRBD1, 5 bases. Per the germline V gene, CDR1 is ENHRY and CDR2 is SYGVKD. The V end lost 8 bases, the J end lost 1 base, and 11 bases lay between the germline ends. The CDR3 totals 13 residues. DNA for the CDR3: TGTGCCATCGGGGGACCTAAGAACACTGAAGCTTTCTTT. It translates to CAIGGPKNTEAFF.

This chain uses TRBV7-3 with TRBJ2-7; D is possibly TRBD2 (7 bases). Germline loops: CDR1 SGHTA, CDR2 FQGTGA. V lost 5 bases, J lost 3 bases, and 14 bases lay in between. The CDR3 length is 14 residues. CDR3 sequence (DNA): TGTGCCAGCAGCCCTGGGGGGGGCCGCTACGAGCAGTACTTC. Its protein is CASSPGGGRYEQYF.

The count of this clone is one. The chain joins TRBV27 to TRBJ2-6; D is tentatively TRBD1 or TRBD2 (5 bases each). The CDR3 loop spans 18 amino acids. Germline V gives CDR1 MNHEY, CDR2 SMNVEV (reference sequence). V was cut by 0 bases and J by 1 base, with 13 bases left in between. CDR3 loop: CASSLSGDATSGANVLTF. The CDR3 nucleotides read TGTGCCAGCAGTTTATCAGGGGACGCCACATCTGGGGCCAACGTCCTGACTTTC.

This clone came up a few times. The CDR3 loop reads CASSLADGADGGSNQPQHF. Written as DNA, the CDR3 is TGTGCCAGCAGCTTAGCGGACGGAGCGGATGGGGGGAGCAATCAGCCCCAGCATTTT. The chain has TRBV7-6 and TRBJ1-5, with D maybe TRBD1 (5 bases). The CDR3 runs to 19 residues. Per the germline V gene, CDR1 is SGHVS and CDR2 is FNYEAQ. V was trimmed by 0 bases and J by 1 base, leaving 19 bases between them.

CDR3 in DNA: TGCAGCGTCGGGTGGCGGGAGCAGTTCTTC. This translates into CSVGWREQFF. The genes are TRBV29-1 and TRBJ2-1; D gene unclear. V shed 6 bases and J shed 10 bases, with 10 bases lying between them. The CDR3 loop spans 10 amino acids. The germline V gene has CDR1 SQVTM and CDR2 ANQGSEA.

This clone showed up just a few times. V usage is TRBV19 and J usage is TRBJ1-2, with TRBD1 matching over 7 bases. Losses at the gene ends were 6 bases for V and 8 bases for J; bases not matched to a gene: 6. In germline, CDR1 is LNHDA, CDR2 SQIVND (reference sequence). The CDR3 spans 12 residues. Written as DNA, the CDR3 is TGTGCCAGTAGAGCCGACAGGGAGGGCTACACCTTC. As protein: CASRADREGYTF.

J is TRBJ2-4 and V is TRBV27; D not certain. The germline CDR1 and CDR2 sequences are MNHEY and SMNVEV (reference sequence). Trimming took off 9 bases at V and 0 bases at J, with 9 bases between the two ends. CDR3 length: 13 residues. This chain's CDR3 is CASQTLAKNIQYF. For the CDR3, the DNA is TGTGCCAGTCAGACGCTAGCCAAAAACATTCAGTACTTC.

The chain joins TRBV10-3 to TRBJ2-3, with 8 bases aligning to TRBD1. Germline loops: CDR1 ENHRY, CDR2 SYGVKD. V shed 10 bases and J 0 bases; nucleotides not matched to a gene: 6. This CDR3 contains 14 residues. The CDR3 is CATRQGPSTDTQYF. Here the CDR3 DNA reads TGTGCCACCAGACAGGGGCCGAGCACAGATACGCAGTATTTT.

CDR3 region: CASSLGVRGETQYF. CDR3 sequence (DNA): TGTGCCAGCAGCCTAGGAGTTCGGGGGGAGACCCAGTACTTC. The gene calls are TRBV11-2 and TRBJ2-5; D possibly corresponds to TRBD2 (6 bases). This CDR3 contains 14 residues. V was clipped by 5 bases and J by 5 bases, with 15 bases between them. Germline CDR1 SGHAT, CDR2 FQNNGV.

This chain connects TRBV10-3 to TRBJ2-2, with no clear D. The CDR3 is 20 amino acids. The germline V gene has CDR1 ENHRY and CDR2 SYGVKD. V lost 5 bases to trimming and J lost 0 bases, with 25 bases between them. The CDR3: CAISSSGHDVFRANTGELFF. CDR3 bases: TGTGCCATCAGTTCATCGGGTCATGACGTGTTCCGGGCGAACACCGGGGAGCTGTTTTTT.

The chain has TRBV7-9 and TRBJ2-7; TRBD1 is a possible D gene (6 bases). Germline V lookup: CDR1 SEHNR, CDR2 FQNEAQ (reference sequence). The CDR3 totals 15 residues. The V end lost 5 bases, the J end lost 5 bases, and 19 bases lay between the germline ends. For the CDR3, the DNA is TGTGCCAGCAGCCAAGGGCCAGGGCGACAGGACGAGCAGTACTTC. Amino acid sequence: CASSQGPGRQDEQYF.